These T cell receptor beta chains were read from a single sample in a study of blood T cell repertoires in COVID-19. Assay: immunoSEQ multiplex PCR; the TCRdb copy retains only in-frame clones and omits some. This sample has about 240,000 clones, with approximately 87% found just once. Sequenced material: peripheral blood. The receptor source for this set is a man aged 55 to 70 with acute or convalescent COVID-19. CDR3s include the opening cysteine and the closing phenylalanine or tryptophan. D genes are given only for firm matches. Clone size is given for some rows only: seen once, a few or many times, or a class if the clone is expanded.

.	TRBJ2-5	once	TRBV10-3	CAISEEVVQETQYF	TGTGCCATCAGTGAGGAGGTGGTTCAAGAGACCCAGTACTTC
TRBD1	TRBJ1-5	.	TRBV19	CASSNTGDRGQPQHF	TGTGCCAGTAGTAACACAGGGGATAGGGGTCAGCCCCAGCATTTT
TRBD1	TRBJ2-3	.	TRBV5-1	CASSSYPTGAGTDTQYF	TGCGCCAGCAGCTCATACCCGACAGGGGCGGGCACAGATACGCAGTATTTT
.	TRBJ1-6	few	TRBV7-7	CASSLDGTRNSPLHF	TGTGCTAGCAGCTTAGACGGGACACGAAATTCACCCCTCCACTTT
.	TRBJ2-3	once	TRBV7-3	CASSLGRRDTQYF	TGTGCCAGCAGCTTGGGTAGGCGGGATACGCAGTATTTT
TRBD1	TRBJ1-6	.	TRBV5-5	CASSLQGDVRGSPLHF	TGTGCCAGCAGCTTACAGGGGGACGTTCGGGGTTCACCCCTCCACTTT
.	TRBJ1-1	.	TRBV29-1	CSVPQRGGAGGAEAFF	TGCAGCGTTCCCCAGCGGGGGGGCGCGGGGGGCGCTGAAGCTTTCTTT
TRBD1	TRBJ2-6	.	TRBV29-1	CSAKSGQGGGANVLTF	TGCAGCGCAAAATCGGGACAGGGAGGAGGGGCCAACGTCCTGACTTTC
.	TRBJ1-1	.	TRBV5-1	CASSSAGGKTEAFF	TGCGCCAGCAGCTCGGCGGGGGGTAAAACTGAAGCTTTCTTT
TRBD1	TRBJ2-7	.	TRBV23-1	CASSQSRIQGADEQYF	TGCGCCAGCAGTCAATCTCGGATTCAGGGGGCGGACGAGCAGTACTTC
TRBD1	TRBJ2-2	.	TRBV5-1	CASSLDGTGNTGELFF	TGCGCCAGCAGCTTGGACGGGACAGGCAACACCGGGGAGCTGTTTTTT
.	TRBJ2-3	.	TRBV9	CASSQTSPISADTQYF	TGTGCCAGCAGCCAAACATCCCCGATAAGCGCCGATACGCAGTATTTT
TRBD1	TRBJ1-1	.	TRBV6-2/TRBV6-3	CASSLQGRNTEAFF	TGTGCCAGCAGTCTACAGGGGCGGAACACTGAAGCTTTCTTT
TRBD2	TRBJ2-1	.	TRBV9	CASSATSGSNEQFF	TGTGCCAGCAGCGCGACTAGCGGGAGTAATGAGCAGTTCTTC
TRBD1	TRBJ1-1	.	TRBV6-6	CASSYGTALNTEAFF	TGTGCCAGCAGTTACGGGACAGCCTTGAACACTGAAGCTTTCTTT
.	TRBJ1-6	.	TRBV7-3	CASSLRPAGVPSPLHF	TGTGCCAGCAGCTTAAGGCCGGCAGGGGTACCCTCACCCCTCCACTTT
TRBD1	TRBJ2-6	many	TRBV11-3	CASKQGAFSGANVLTF	TGTGCCAGTAAACAGGGGGCCTTCTCTGGGGCCAACGTCCTGACTTTC
.	TRBJ2-2	.	TRBV7-2	CASSGQGELFF	TGTGCCAGCAGCGGACAGGGGGAGCTGTTTTTT
TRBD1	TRBJ1-2	.	TRBV4-3	CASSQGTGPPGYTF	TGCGCCAGCAGCCAAGGGACAGGGCCACCCGGCTACACCTTC
.	TRBJ1-5	.	TRBV6-2/TRBV6-3	CASSYSKAGSNQPQHF	TGTGCCAGCAGTTACTCGAAGGCAGGGAGCAATCAGCCCCAGCATTTT
TRBD2	TRBJ2-1	.	TRBV29-1	CSVGTSVYNEQFF	TGCAGCGTTGGGACTAGCGTCTACAATGAGCAGTTCTTC
.	TRBJ2-1	.	TRBV28	CASSTTGGTINEQFF	TGTGCCAGCAGTACGACGGGGGGCACCATCAATGAGCAGTTCTTC
.	TRBJ2-4	.	TRBV5-6	CASSRTWRNIQYF	TGTGCCAGCAGCCGAACTTGGAGGAACATTCAGTACTTC
.	TRBJ2-3	.	TRBV5-1	CASSLTGTSRTDTQYF	TGCGCCAGCAGCTTAACCGGGACATCCCGCACAGATACGCAGTATTTT
.	TRBJ2-5	.	TRBV7-3	CASSPQTAAFQETQYF	TGTGCCAGCAGCCCTCAAACTGCGGCCTTTCAAGAGACCCAGTACTTC
.	TRBJ2-6	.	TRBV2	CASSSQFSGANVLTF	TGTGCCAGCAGCTCTCAGTTCTCTGGGGCCAACGTCCTGACTTTC